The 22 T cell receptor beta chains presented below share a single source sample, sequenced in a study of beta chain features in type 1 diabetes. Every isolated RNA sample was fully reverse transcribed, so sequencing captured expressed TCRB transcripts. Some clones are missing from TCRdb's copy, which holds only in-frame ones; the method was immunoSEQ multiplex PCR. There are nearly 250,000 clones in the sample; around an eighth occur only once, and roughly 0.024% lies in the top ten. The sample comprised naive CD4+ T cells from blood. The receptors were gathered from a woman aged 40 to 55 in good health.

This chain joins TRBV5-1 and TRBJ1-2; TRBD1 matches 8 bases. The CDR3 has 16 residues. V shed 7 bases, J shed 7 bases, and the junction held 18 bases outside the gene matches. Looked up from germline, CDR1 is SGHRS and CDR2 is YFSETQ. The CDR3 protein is CASGQDARAGGRGYTF. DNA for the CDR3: TGCGCCAGCGGCCAGGACGCCAGGGCAGGGGGCCGTGGCTACACCTTC.

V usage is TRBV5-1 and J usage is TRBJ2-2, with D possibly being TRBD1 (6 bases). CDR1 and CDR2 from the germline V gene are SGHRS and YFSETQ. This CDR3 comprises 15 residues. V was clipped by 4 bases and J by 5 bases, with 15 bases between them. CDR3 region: CASSGETGQTGELFF. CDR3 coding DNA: TGCGCCAGCAGCGGGGAAACAGGGCAAACCGGGGAGCTGTTTTTT.

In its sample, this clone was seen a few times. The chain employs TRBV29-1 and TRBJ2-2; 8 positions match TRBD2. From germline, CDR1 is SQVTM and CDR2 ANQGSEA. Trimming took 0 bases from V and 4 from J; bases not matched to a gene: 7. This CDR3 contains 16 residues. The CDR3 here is CSVEEGFGTSTGELFF. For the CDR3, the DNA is TGCAGCGTTGAAGAAGGGTTCGGGACTAGCACCGGGGAGCTGTTTTTT.

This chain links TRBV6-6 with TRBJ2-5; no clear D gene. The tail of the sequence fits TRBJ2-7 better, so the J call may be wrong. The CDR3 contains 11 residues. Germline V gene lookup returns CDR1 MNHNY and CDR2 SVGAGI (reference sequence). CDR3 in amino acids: CASAGSYEQYF. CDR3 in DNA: TGTGCCAGCGCAGGTTCCTACGAGCAGTACTTC.

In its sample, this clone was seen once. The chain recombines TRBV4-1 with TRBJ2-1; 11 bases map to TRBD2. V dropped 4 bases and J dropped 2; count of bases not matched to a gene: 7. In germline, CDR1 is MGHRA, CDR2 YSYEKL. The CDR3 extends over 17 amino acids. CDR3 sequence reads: CASSLIGTSGPYNEQFF. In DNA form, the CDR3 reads TGCGCCAGCAGCCTGATCGGGACTAGCGGACCCTACAATGAGCAGTTCTTC.

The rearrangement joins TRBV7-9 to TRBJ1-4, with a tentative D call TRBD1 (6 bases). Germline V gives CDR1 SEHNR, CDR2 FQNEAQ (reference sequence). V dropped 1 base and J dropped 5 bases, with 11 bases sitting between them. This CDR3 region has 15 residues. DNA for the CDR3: TGTGCCAGCAGCTTAGATACAGGGAGAAATGAAAAACTGTTTTTT. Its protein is CASSLDTGRNEKLFF. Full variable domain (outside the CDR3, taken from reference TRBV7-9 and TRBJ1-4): DTGVSQNPRHKITKRGQNVTFRCDPISEHNRLYWYRQTLGQGPEFLTYFQNEAQLEKSRLLSDRFSAERPKGSFSTLEIQRTEQGDSAMYLCASSLDTGRNEKLFFGSGTQLSVL.

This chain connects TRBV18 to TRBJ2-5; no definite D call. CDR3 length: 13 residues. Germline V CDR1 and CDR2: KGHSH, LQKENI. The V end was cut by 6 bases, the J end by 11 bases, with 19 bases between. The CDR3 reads CASSDGMGLAQYF. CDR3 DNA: TGTGCCAGCTCGGATGGCATGGGCCTCGCGCAGTACTTC.

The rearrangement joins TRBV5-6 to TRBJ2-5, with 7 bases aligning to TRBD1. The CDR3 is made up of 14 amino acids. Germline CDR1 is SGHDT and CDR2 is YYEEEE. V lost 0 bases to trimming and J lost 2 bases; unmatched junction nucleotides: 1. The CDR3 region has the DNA TGTGCCAGCAGCTTGGTCAGGGGGCAAGAGACCCAGTACTTC. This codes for CASSLVRGQETQYF.

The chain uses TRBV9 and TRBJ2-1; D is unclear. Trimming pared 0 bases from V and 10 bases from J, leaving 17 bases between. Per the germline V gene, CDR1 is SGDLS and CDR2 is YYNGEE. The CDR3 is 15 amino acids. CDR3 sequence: CASSVATGLEREQFF. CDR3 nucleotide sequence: TGTGCCAGCAGCGTAGCTACCGGTTTAGAAAGAGAGCAGTTCTTC.

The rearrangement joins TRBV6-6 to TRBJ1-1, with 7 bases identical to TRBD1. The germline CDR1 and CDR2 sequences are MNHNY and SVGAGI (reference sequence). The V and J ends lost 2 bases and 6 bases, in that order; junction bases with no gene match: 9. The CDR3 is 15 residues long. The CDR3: CASSYRGQEVAEAFF. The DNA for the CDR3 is TGTGCCAGCAGTTACCGCGGACAGGAGGTCGCTGAAGCTTTCTTT.

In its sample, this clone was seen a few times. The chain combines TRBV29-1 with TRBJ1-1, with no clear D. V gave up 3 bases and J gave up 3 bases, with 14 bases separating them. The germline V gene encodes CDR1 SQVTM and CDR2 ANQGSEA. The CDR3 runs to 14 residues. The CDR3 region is CSVERLGTDTEAFF. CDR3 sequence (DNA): TGCAGCGTTGAGCGCCTGGGCACGGACACTGAAGCTTTCTTT.

This CDR3 is CASSLKGSYGYTF. CDR3 in DNA: TGTGCCAGCAGCTTAAAGGGGTCGTATGGCTACACCTTC. The chain links TRBV7-9 to TRBJ1-2, with D perhaps matching TRBD1 (5 bases). With 2 bases removed from V and 5 bases from J, the gap between germline ends came to 9 bases. The CDR3 is 13 residues long. Germline V gene data show CDR1 as SEHNR and CDR2 as FQNEAQ (reference sequence).

CDR3 sequence: CSVVEQGATGELFF. The CDR3 DNA sequence: TGCAGCGTTGTGGAGCAGGGGGCGACCGGGGAGCTGTTTTTT. This chain uses TRBV29-1 with TRBJ2-2; TRBD1 matches at 8 bases. CDR1 and CDR2 (germline): SQVTM, ANQGSEA. Trimming cost V 4 bases and J 5 bases; bases outside gene matches: 6. The CDR3 sequence is 14 residues long.

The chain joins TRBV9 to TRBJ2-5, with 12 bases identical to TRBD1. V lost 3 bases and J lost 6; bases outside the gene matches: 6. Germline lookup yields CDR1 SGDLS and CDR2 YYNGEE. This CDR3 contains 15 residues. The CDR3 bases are TGTGCCAGCAGCGAGGGACAGGGGGCCATGCAGACCCAGTACTTC. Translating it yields CASSEGQGAMQTQYF.

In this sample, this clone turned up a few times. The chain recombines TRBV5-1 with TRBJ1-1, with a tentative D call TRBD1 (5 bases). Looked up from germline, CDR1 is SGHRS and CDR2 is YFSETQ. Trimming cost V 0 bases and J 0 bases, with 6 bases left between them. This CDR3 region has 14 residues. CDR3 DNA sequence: TGCGCCAGCAGCTTGGCCAGGGTGAACACTGAAGCTTTCTTT. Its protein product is CASSLARVNTEAFF.

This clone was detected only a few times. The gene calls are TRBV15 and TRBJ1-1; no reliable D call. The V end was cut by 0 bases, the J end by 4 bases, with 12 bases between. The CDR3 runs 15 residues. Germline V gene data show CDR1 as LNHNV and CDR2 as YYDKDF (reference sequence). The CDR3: CATSRDPNSFTEAFF. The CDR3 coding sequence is TGTGCCACCAGCAGAGATCCAAACAGCTTCACTGAAGCTTTCTTT.

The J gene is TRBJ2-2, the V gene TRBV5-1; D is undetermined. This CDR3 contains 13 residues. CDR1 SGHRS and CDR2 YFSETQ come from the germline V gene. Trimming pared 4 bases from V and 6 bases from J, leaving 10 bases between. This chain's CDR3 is CASSLSGPGELFF. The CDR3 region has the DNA TGCGCCAGCAGCCTGTCTGGGCCCGGGGAGCTGTTTTTT.

The CDR3 sequence: CAGIQGQDLYEQYF. For the CDR3, the DNA is TGTGCCGGAATCCAGGGACAGGACCTCTACGAGCAGTACTTC. The chain carries TRBV5-3 and TRBJ2-7, with TRBD1 identical over 8 bases. TRBV5-3 is an open reading frame, and its role is uncertain. J was trimmed by 3 bases and V by 10 bases; bases with no gene match: 12. This CDR3 has 14 amino acids.

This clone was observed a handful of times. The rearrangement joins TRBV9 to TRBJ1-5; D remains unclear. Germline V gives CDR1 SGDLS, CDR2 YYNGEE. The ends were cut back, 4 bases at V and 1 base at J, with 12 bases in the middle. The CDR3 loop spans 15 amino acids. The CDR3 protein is CASSPGVTSNQPQHF. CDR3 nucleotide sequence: TGTGCCAGCAGCCCAGGCGTGACGAGCAATCAGCCCCAGCATTTT.

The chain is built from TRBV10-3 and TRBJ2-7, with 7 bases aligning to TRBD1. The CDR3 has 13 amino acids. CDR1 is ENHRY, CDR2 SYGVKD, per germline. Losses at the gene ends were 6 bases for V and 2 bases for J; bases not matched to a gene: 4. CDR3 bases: TGTGCCATCAGCGACAGGGTCGCCTACGAGCAGTACTTC. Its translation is CAISDRVAYEQYF.

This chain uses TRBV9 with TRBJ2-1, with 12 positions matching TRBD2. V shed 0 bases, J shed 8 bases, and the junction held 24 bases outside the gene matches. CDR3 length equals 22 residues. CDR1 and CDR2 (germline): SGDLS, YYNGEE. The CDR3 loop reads CASSVALGLAGGPKLGAHEQFF. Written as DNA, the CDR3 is TGTGCCAGCAGCGTAGCTTTGGGCCTAGCGGGGGGGCCAAAGCTTGGGGCGCATGAGCAGTTCTTC.

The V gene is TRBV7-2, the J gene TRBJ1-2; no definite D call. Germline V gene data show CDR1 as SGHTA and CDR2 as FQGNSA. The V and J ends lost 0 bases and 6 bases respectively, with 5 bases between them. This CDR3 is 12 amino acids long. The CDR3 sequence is CASSLAGHGYTF. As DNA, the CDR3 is TGTGCCAGCAGCTTAGCTGGCCATGGCTACACCTTC. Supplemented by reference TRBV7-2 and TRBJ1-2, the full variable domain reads GAGVSQSPSNKVTEKGKDVELRCDPISGHTALYWYRQSLGQGLEFLIYFQGNSAPDKSGLPSDRFSAERTGGSVSTLTIQRTQQEDSAVYLCASSLAGHGYTFGSGTRLTVV.